The 13 T cell receptor beta chains reported below all come from one sample, sequenced in a study of blood T cell repertoires in COVID-19. The method was immunoSEQ multiplex PCR; TCRdb's version includes in-frame clones alone and lacks a portion of them. The table lists about 170,000 clones, about 88% of them singletons. The sequenced sample was peripheral blood. These receptors were taken from an elderly woman in a cohort sampled during active or convalescent COVID-19.

This rearrangement joins TRBV10-2 to TRBJ1-5; TRBD1 matches at 8 bases. The CDR3 length is 14 residues. J was trimmed by 9 bases and V by 7 bases; bases with no gene match: 11. Germline CDR1 WSHSY, CDR2 SAAADI. The CDR3 loop is CASTQSDRAGPQHF. As DNA, the CDR3 is TGCGCCAGCACTCAGTCGGACAGGGCTGGGCCCCAGCATTTT.

The chain couples TRBV11-3 to TRBJ1-4, with 11 bases aligning to TRBD1. CDR1 is SGHNT, CDR2 YENEEA, per germline. J was trimmed by 8 bases and V by 5 bases; bases with no gene match: 4. The length of the CDR3 is 14 residues. This CDR3 reads CASSPGTGGEKLFF. The CDR3, as DNA: TGTGCCAGCAGCCCCGGGACAGGGGGGGAAAAACTGTTTTTT.

J is TRBJ1-2 and V is TRBV28, with 9 nucleotides matching TRBD1. In germline, CDR1 is MDHEN, CDR2 SYDVKM. The CDR3 is 15 amino acids. The V gene end was trimmed by 4 bases and the J gene end by 11 bases; junction bases not matched to a gene: 14. This CDR3 reads CASSSSGTGMGRYTF. The CDR3 nucleotides are TGTGCCAGCAGTTCCTCCGGGACAGGGATGGGGAGATACACCTTC.

The J gene is TRBJ2-3, the V gene TRBV28, with TRBD1 identical over 8 bases. The CDR3 has 16 residues. Germline-derived CDR1 and CDR2 are MDHEN and SYDVKM. The trim removed 7 bases at V and 2 bases at J, leaving 11 bases unmatched. DNA for the CDR3: TGTGCCAGCACTCGAACCGGGACAGGAACCACAGATACGCAGTATTTT. Translated, it gives CASTRTGTGTTDTQYF.

The genes are TRBV12-5 and TRBJ2-4; 11 bases match TRBD1. After removal of 6 bases from V and 2 bases from J, the junction contained 9 bases not matched to a gene. This CDR3 has 17 residues. CDR1 and CDR2 from the germline V gene are LGHNT and FRNRAP. CDR3 coding DNA: TGTGCTAGTGGGACCGGGACAGGGGGGTCTCCCAAAAACATTCAGTACTTC. The encoded protein is CASGTGTGGSPKNIQYF.

This sequence joins TRBV27 and TRBJ1-5; TRBD1 agrees at 9 bases. Germline-derived CDR1 and CDR2 are MNHEY and SMNVEV (reference sequence). V lost 6 bases and J lost 2; bases outside the gene matches: 5. This CDR3 contains 15 residues. In nucleotides, the CDR3 is TGTGCCAGCAGGAGGGACAGGGACGGCAATCAGCCCCAGCATTTT. This sequence encodes CASRRDRDGNQPQHF.

This clone was seen only a few times. V gene TRBV6-2 or TRBV6-3 combines with J gene TRBJ1-4; possibly TRBD1 for D (6 bases). Trimming pared 2 bases from V and 7 bases from J, leaving 14 bases between. Germline loops: CDR1 MNHEY, CDR2 SVGEGT. The CDR3 has 15 residues. This chain's CDR3 is CASSYGGADGEKLFF. Here the CDR3 DNA reads TGTGCCAGCAGTTACGGGGGGGCGGATGGTGAAAAACTGTTTTTT.

This chain links TRBV10-3 with TRBJ2-3; 10 positions agree with TRBD2. Germline trimming cut 4 bases from V and 0 bases from J; bases unmatched to any gene: 7. Germline-derived CDR1 and CDR2 are ENHRY and SYGVKD. The CDR3 extends over 17 amino acids. CDR3 nucleotide sequence: TGTGCCATCAGTGGTGATGCTAGCGGGGGCAGCACAGATACGCAGTATTTT. This translates into CAISGDASGGSTDTQYF.

This clone has only one observation. This chain connects TRBV6-1 to TRBJ1-4; D perhaps matches TRBD1 (5 bases). V shed 1 base and J shed 8 bases, with 11 bases lying between them. Looked up from germline, CDR1 is MNHNS and CDR2 is SASEGT. The length of the CDR3 is 14 residues. CDR3: CASSEGAGREKLFF. The CDR3 nucleotides are TGTGCCAGCAGTGAAGGGGCAGGGCGGGAAAAACTGTTTTTT.

V and J are TRBV10-1 and TRBJ2-7; 7 bases line up with TRBD2. The V segment lost 3 bases and the J segment 4 bases; nucleotides outside the gene matches: 15. Germline lookup yields CDR1 WNHNN and CDR2 SYGVQD (reference sequence). This CDR3 comprises 17 residues. In DNA form, the CDR3 reads TGCGCCAGCAGTGAACCGGGACTATACGTATCCCGATACGAGCAGTACGTC. Its translation: CASSEPGLYVSRYEQYV.

The chain carries TRBV5-8 and TRBJ2-7; possible D gene TRBD2, 6 bases. CDR1 and CDR2 (germline): SGHTS, YDEGEE. Trimming shortened V by 4 bases and J by 1 base, and 15 bases separated the two germline ends. This CDR3 region has 15 residues. CDR3 DNA sequence: TGTGCCAGCAGCCCACTGGCGGGATCTTCCTACGAGCAGTACGTC. This codes for CASSPLAGSSYEQYV.

This chain connects TRBV2 to TRBJ2-1; the D gene is possibly TRBD2 (5 bases). The germline V gene has CDR1 SNHLY and CDR2 FYNNEI. V shed 6 bases and J shed 8 bases, with 11 bases lying between them. This CDR3 comprises 12 residues. CDR3 DNA sequence: TGTGCCAGCAGGCAGGAGGATTATGAGCAGTTCTTC. It specifies CASRQEDYEQFF.

The chain recombines TRBV29-1 with TRBJ1-2; 8 bases are shared with TRBD1. Losses at the gene ends were 4 bases for V and 6 bases for J; bases not matched to a gene: 7. The CDR3 length is 13 residues. Per germline, CDR1 SQVTM and CDR2 ANQGSEA. The DNA for the CDR3 is TGCAGCGTTGTAAATGGACAGGGCAATGGCTACACCTTC. Translated: CSVVNGQGNGYTF. The full variable domain, in which reference TRBV29-1 and TRBJ1-2 provide the parts outside the CDR3, is SAVISQKPSRDICQRGTSLTIQCQVDSQVTMMFWYRQQPGQSLTLIATANQGSEATYESGFVIDKFPISRPNLTFSTLTVSNMSPEDSSIYLCSVVNGQGNGYTFGSGTRLTVV.